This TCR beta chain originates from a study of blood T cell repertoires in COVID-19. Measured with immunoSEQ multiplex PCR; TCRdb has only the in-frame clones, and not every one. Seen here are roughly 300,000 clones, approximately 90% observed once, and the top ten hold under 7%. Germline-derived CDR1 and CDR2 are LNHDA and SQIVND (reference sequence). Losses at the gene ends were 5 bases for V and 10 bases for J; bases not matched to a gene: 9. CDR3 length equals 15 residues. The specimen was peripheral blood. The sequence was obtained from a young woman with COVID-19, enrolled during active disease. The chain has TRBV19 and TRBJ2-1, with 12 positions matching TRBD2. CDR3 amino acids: CASSPWTSGTGEQFF. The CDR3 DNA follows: TGTGCCAGTAGTCCGTGGACTAGCGGGACCGGGGAGCAGTTCTTC.